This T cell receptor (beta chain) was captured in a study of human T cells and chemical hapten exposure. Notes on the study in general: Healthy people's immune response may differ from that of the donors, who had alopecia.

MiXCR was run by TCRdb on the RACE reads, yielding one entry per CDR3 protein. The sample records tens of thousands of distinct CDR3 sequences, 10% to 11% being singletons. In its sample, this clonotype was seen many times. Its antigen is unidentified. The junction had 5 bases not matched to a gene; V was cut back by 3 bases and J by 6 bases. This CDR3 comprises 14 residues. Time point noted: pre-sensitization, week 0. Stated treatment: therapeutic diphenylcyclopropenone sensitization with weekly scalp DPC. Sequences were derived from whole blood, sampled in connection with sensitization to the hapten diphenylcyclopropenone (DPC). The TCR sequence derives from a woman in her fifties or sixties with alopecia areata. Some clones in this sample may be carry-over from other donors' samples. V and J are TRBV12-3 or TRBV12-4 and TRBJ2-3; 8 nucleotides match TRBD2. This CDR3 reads CASSLSGGRDTQYF. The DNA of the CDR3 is TGTGCCAGCAGTTTGAGCGGGGGCCGGGATACGCAGTATTTT.